Here is one T cell receptor (beta chain) with its context. What it recognizes is unknown. CDR1 MNHEY and CDR2 SVGAGI come from the germline V gene. This CDR3 comprises 13 residues. V gave up 5 bases and J gave up 3 bases, with 11 bases separating them. Described time point: week 3, after first cycle of checkpoint inhibitor. A fixed DNA input of about 0.35 ug was used per bulk PBMC sample. Data came from immunoSEQ multiplex PCR; TCRdb stores just in-frame clones and leaves some out. The repertoire holds about 8,400 clones, 75% to 90% seen once, with approximately 3.8% in the top ten. The entry originates in a study of blood T cell dynamics during melanoma immunotherapy. Study findings and constraints: PBMC repertoires of eventual disease-control patients split at W3 into clonality or diversity gains.

The receptor's source is a human donor with melanoma. The chain couples TRBV6-5 to TRBJ2-7; D not certain. Material: blood, obtained from a patient treated with checkpoint blockade. CDR3 DNA sequence: TGTGCCAGCAGTCCCGTTGCTAGCTACGAGCAGTACTTC. This encodes CASSPVASYEQYF.